The 15 T cell receptor beta chains in this list originate from one sample, sequenced in a study of T cells of healthy individuals. TCRdb reprocessed the 5' RACE reads with MiXCR, giving one entry per CDR3 protein. The table shows 63,000 or so distinct CDR3 sequences, with about 17% occurring only once. These receptors were obtained from a human donor in good health.

This clonotype occurred a few times. The rearrangement uses TRBV20-1 and TRBJ2-1, with D perhaps matching TRBD2 (6 bases). Germline CDR1 and CDR2: DFQATT and SNEGSKA (reference sequence). V was clipped by 4 bases and J by 2 bases, with 15 bases between them. The CDR3 sequence is 15 residues long. The CDR3 DNA follows: TGCAGTGCTAAGACTAGACCAGCACCCTACAATGAGCAGTTCTTC. Translation gives CSAKTRPAPYNEQFF.

This clonotype was counted at least ten times. V and J are TRBV6-1 and TRBJ2-1; 14 positions agree with TRBD2. The germline V gene encodes CDR1 MNHNS and CDR2 SASEGT. The CDR3 sequence is 16 residues long. J was trimmed by 6 bases and V by 3 bases; bases with no gene match: 4. The CDR3 here is CASSDKGTSGGNEQFF. The CDR3 DNA reads as TGTGCCAGCAGTGATAAAGGGACTAGCGGGGGCAATGAGCAGTTCTTC.

This clonotype was seen many times. The rearrangement links TRBV10-1 to TRBJ2-1, with D possibly being TRBD2 (7 bases). The germline gives CDR1 WNHNN, CDR2 SYGVQD (reference sequence). V was cut by 4 bases and J by 7 bases, with 11 bases left in between. The CDR3 extends over 13 amino acids. CDR3 protein: CASSAAGANEQFF. For the CDR3, the DNA is TGCGCCAGCAGTGCCGCGGGGGCTAATGAGCAGTTCTTC.

V gene TRBV7-9 combines with J gene TRBJ2-1; no firm D call. Germline assignment: CDR1 SEHNR and CDR2 FQNEAQ (reference sequence). The CDR3 is made up of 12 amino acids. V was cut by 4 bases and J by 6 bases, with 7 bases left in between. CDR3 coding DNA: TGTGCCAGCAGCTCCCCTCCCAATGAGCAGTTCTTC. Translating gives CASSSPPNEQFF.

On this clonotype itself: At one end the junction does not follow the germline gene, possibly because of a read error. V is TRBV7-9 and J is TRBJ2-4; the D call may be TRBD1 or TRBD2 (6 bases each). The CDR3 runs 14 residues. Looked up from germline, CDR1 is SEHNR and CDR2 is FQNEAQ (reference sequence). CDR3 in DNA: TGTGCCAGCAGCTCCATCGACAGGAGAGTGGAGGGCATCTTC. Protein product: CASSSIDRRVEGIF.

The CDR3 region has the DNA TGCGCCAGCAGCCAATGGGCAGCATTAGCGTACTACGAGCAGTACTTC. It translates to CASSQWAALAYYEQYF. This chain uses TRBV4-1 with TRBJ2-7; perhaps TRBD2 as D (5 bases). The CDR3 runs to 16 residues. Trimming removed 2 bases from V and 3 bases from J, with 17 bases in between. CDR1 and CDR2 (germline): MGHRA, YSYEKL.

This clonotype was seen repeatedly, ten times or more. This chain links TRBV6-2 or TRBV6-3 with TRBJ2-5; D is unclear. Germline loops: CDR1 MNHEY, CDR2 SVGEGT. The CDR3 runs 11 residues. The V gene lost 6 bases and the J gene lost 5 bases, with 7 bases spanning the gap. CDR3 amino acids: CASRDGETQYF. DNA for the CDR3: TGTGCCAGCAGGGACGGGGAGACCCAGTACTTC.

The table lists this clonotype with many counts. J is TRBJ2-7 and V is TRBV29-1, with 11 bases aligning to TRBD2. V was pared by 5 bases and J by 2 bases, with 5 bases of the junction left unmatched. The CDR3 length is 14 residues. From germline, CDR1 is SQVTM and CDR2 ANQGSEA. CDR3 nucleotide sequence: TGCAGCGTTCTACTAGCGGGAGTTCCCTACGAGCAGTACTTC. Amino acids: CSVLLAGVPYEQYF.

V is TRBV6-4 and J is TRBJ2-3, with D unclear. Germline V gene sequence: CDR1 MRHNA, CDR2 SNTAGT. Trimming took 2 bases from V and 4 from J, leaving 10 bases between them. The CDR3 consists of 14 residues. In DNA, the CDR3 is TGTGCCAGCAGTGACGCCCCAACCGCAGATACGCAGTATTTT. It translates to CASSDAPTADTQYF.

The V gene is TRBV7-9, the J gene TRBJ1-5, with 7 nucleotides matching TRBD1. This CDR3 has 15 residues. Germline CDR1 is SEHNR and CDR2 is FQNEAQ (reference sequence). Trimming took 1 base from V and 4 from J; bases not matched to a gene: 4. The DNA for the CDR3 is TGTGCCAGCAGCTTAGAGGGACAGCGAAATCAGCCCCAGCATTTT. The encoded protein is CASSLEGQRNQPQHF.

The chain uses TRBV11-2 and TRBJ2-3; 12 bases line up with TRBD2. The CDR3 is made up of 18 amino acids. V was pared by 4 bases and J by 3 bases, with 11 bases of the junction left unmatched. CDR1 and CDR2 from the germline V gene are SGHAT and FQNNGV. CDR3 in DNA: TGTGCCAGCAGCTCCAGCGTGACTAGCGGGAGTTGGACAGATACGCAGTATTTT. Translated, it gives CASSSSVTSGSWTDTQYF.

About this clonotype: Possible read error: a much larger clone is one base away. The J gene is TRBJ2-7, the V gene TRBV20-1; D gene ambiguous. Trimming stripped 4 bases from V and 1 base from J, with 14 bases between. CDR1 DFQATT and CDR2 SNEGSKA come from the germline V gene (reference sequence). This CDR3 comprises 14 residues. Here the CDR3 reads CSANAPVRSYEQYF. The CDR3 DNA reads as TGCAGTGCTAATGCCCCGGTACGGTCCTACGAGCAGTACTTC.

This clonotype was found many times. The V and J genes are TRBV6-2 or TRBV6-3 and TRBJ1-5; D is perhaps TRBD1 (5 bases). V lost 7 bases and J 2 bases, leaving 15 bases between the germline ends. The V gene's germline CDR1 is MNHEY and CDR2 SVGEGT. This CDR3 contains 15 residues. CDR3 nucleotides: TGTGCCAGCATCCCCGGGGGTCGTCGCAATCAGCCCCAGCATTTT. Protein sequence: CASIPGGRRNQPQHF.

The chain links TRBV5-1 to TRBJ1-1; D is unresolved. The V gene's germline CDR1 is SGHRS and CDR2 YFSETQ. V lost 4 bases and J lost 5, with 15 bases in between. CDR3 length: 14 residues. In DNA form, the CDR3 reads TGCGCCAGCAGCACGACAATGGGTCGGACTGAAGCTTTCTTT. Its translation is CASSTTMGRTEAFF.

The chain has TRBV6-5 and TRBJ2-2; TRBD2 aligns across 9 bases. J was trimmed by 3 bases and V by 3 bases; bases with no gene match: 2. This CDR3 has 15 amino acids. The V gene's germline CDR1 is MNHEY and CDR2 SVGAGI. For the CDR3, the DNA is TGTGCCAGCAGTTATGCGGGGGGGCACACCGGGGAGCTGTTTTTT. Encoded protein: CASSYAGGHTGELFF.